This T cell receptor beta chain was sequenced for a study of post-analysis software for immune sequencing data. About the research overall: Relapsing-remitting, secondary progressive and progressive-relapsing forms of multiple sclerosis all featured among disease courses. Findings and limits, study-wide: Controls showed significantly higher normalized Chao1 diversity than did multiple sclerosis patients. Clustering by F measure revealed strong co-clustering among samples prepared together in one batch. Comparison of patients with controls showed roughly five TRBV segments more frequent in patients, TRBV5-6, TRBV5-1 and TRBV20-1 among them.

In regard to this clonotype: Its matching antigen is unknown. This may stem from a read error, because a much larger clone lies one nucleotide away.

The CDR3 is 14 residues long. With V trimmed by 7 bases and J by 7 bases, 5 bases remained unmatched. Per germline, CDR1 DFQATT and CDR2 SNEGSKA (reference sequence). Included in the TCR beta cDNA libraries were unique molecular identifiers. Starting from about 0.98 to 11 million T cells, the study yielded 460,000 or so cDNA molecules. TCRdb itself ran the PCR reads through MiXCR, one entry per CDR3 protein. Of 430,000 or so distinct CDR3 sequences in the sample, roughly 40% were seen once. The J gene is TRBJ2-1, the V gene TRBV20-1; 15 positions agree with TRBD2. This sequence originates from a girl aged 2-10 years with multiple sclerosis. The sequenced sample consisted of blood. The CDR3 DNA sequence: TGCAGTGTTACAGGGACTAGCGGGAGGAATGAGCAGTTCTTC. The encoded protein is CSVTGTSGRNEQFF.